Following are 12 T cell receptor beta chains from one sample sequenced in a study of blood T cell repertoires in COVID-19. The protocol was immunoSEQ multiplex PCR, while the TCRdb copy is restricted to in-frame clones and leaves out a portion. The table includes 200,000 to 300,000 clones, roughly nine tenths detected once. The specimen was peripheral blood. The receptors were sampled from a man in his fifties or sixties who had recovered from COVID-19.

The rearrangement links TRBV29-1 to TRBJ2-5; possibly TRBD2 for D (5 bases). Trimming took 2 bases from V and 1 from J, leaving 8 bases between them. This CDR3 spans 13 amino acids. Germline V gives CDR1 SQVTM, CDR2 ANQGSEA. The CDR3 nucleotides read TGCAGCGTTGAAATCGCGGGCCAAGAGACCCAGTACTTC. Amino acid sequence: CSVEIAGQETQYF.

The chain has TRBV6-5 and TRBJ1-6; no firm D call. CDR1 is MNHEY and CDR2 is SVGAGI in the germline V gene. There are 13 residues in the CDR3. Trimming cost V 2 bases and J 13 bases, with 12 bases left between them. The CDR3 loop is CASSYARLEPLHF. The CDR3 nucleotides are TGTGCCAGCAGTTACGCCCGGTTGGAGCCCCTCCACTTT.

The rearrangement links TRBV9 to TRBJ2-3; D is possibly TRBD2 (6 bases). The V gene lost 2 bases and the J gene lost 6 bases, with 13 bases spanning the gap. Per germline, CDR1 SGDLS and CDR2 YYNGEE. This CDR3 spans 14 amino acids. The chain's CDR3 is CASSVGLRADTQYF. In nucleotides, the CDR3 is TGTGCCAGCAGCGTGGGACTGCGGGCGGATACGCAGTATTTT.

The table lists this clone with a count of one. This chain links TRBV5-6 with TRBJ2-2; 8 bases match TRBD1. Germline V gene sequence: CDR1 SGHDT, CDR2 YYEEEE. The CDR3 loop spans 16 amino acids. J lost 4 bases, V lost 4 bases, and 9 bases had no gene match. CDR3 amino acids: CASSRPARGRTGELFF. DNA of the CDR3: TGTGCCAGCAGCCGCCCGGCCAGGGGGCGCACCGGGGAGCTGTTTTTT.

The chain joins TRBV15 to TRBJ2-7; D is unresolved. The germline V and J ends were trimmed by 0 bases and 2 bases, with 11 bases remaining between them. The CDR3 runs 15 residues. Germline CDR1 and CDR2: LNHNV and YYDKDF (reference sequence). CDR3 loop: CATSRDISIPYEQYF. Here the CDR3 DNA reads TGTGCCACCAGCAGAGATATTTCTATCCCCTACGAGCAGTACTTC.

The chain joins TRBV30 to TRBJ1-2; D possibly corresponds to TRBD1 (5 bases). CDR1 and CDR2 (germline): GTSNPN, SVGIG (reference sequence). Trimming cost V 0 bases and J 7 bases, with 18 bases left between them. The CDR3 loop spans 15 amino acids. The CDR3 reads CAWSVQSGGLVGYTF. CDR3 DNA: TGTGCCTGGAGTGTACAGTCGGGGGGTCTGGTTGGCTACACCTTC.

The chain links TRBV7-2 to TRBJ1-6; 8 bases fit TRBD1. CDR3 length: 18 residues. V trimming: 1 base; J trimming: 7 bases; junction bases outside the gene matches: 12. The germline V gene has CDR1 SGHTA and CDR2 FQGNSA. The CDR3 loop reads CASSLVVTTGVRNSPLHF. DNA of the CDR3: TGTGCCAGCAGCTTAGTAGTTACGACAGGGGTAAGAAATTCACCCCTCCACTTT.

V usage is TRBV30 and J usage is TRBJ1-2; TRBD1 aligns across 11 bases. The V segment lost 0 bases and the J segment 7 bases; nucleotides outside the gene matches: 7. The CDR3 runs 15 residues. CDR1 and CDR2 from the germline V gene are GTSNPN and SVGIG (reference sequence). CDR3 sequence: CAWSVQGQGELGYTF. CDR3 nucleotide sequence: TGTGCCTGGAGTGTACAGGGACAGGGGGAGCTTGGCTACACCTTC.

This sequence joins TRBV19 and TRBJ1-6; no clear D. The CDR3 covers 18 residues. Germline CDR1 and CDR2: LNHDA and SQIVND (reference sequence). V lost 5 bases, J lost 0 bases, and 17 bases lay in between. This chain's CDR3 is CASSLPVVPSSYNSPLHF. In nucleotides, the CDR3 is TGTGCCAGTAGTCTGCCCGTTGTTCCGAGCTCCTATAATTCACCCCTCCACTTT.

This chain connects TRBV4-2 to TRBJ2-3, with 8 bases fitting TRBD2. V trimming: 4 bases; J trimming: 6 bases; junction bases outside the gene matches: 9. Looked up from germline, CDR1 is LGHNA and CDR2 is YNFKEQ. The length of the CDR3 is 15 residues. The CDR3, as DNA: TGTGCCAGCAGCCCCTACCTGCCGGGAGGGGATACGCAGTATTTT. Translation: CASSPYLPGGDTQYF.

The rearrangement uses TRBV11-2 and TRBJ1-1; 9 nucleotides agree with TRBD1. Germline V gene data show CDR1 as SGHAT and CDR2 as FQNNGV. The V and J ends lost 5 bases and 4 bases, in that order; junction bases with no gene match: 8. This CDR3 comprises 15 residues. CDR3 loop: CASSPKQGARTEAFF. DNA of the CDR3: TGTGCCAGCAGCCCAAAACAGGGGGCGCGCACTGAAGCTTTCTTT.

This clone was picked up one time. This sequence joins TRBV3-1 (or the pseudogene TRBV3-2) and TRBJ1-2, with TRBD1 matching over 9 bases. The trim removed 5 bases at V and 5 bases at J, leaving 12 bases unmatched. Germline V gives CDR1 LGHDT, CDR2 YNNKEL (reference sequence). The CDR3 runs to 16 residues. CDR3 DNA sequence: TGTGCCAGCAGCTTGCACTCGGGACAGGGTGCATATGGCTACACCTTC. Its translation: CASSLHSGQGAYGYTF.